Listed below are T cell receptor beta chains from one sample, sequenced in a study of beta chain features in type 1 diabetes. TCRdb's table, derived via immunoSEQ multiplex PCR, lists solely in-frame clones and lacks some. The repertoire holds hundreds of thousands of clones, with around 15% as singletons. Sequenced: naive CD4+ T cells from blood. The receptors were gathered from a man between 18 and 29 years old with type 1 diabetes. Each CDR3 is given with its conserved first and last residue. D genes are given only for firm matches. The size of a clone is reported for some rows only, either as once, few or many, or as a class for expanded clones.

few | . | TRBJ1-3 | TRBV30 | TGTGCCTGGAGTGTAGGAGGAAACACCATATATTTT | CAWSVGGNTIYF
few | TRBD2 | TRBJ2-5 | TRBV7-9 | TGTGCCAGCAGCTTATGGCTAGCGGGAGAAGAGACCCAGTACTTC | CASSLWLAGEETQYF
few | TRBD1 | TRBJ1-5 | TRBV5-1 | TGCGCCAGCAGCCCACAGGGGAACAATCAGCCCCAGCATTTT | CASSPQGNNQPQHF
few | . | TRBJ1-2 | TRBV5-6 | TGTGCCAGCAGCTTGGGACAGCTTGGCTACACCTTC | CASSLGQLGYTF
once | . | TRBJ2-7 | TRBV27 | TGTGCCAGCAGTTTACGTCTGCATACCCTCAACGAGCAGTACTTC | CASSLRLHTLNEQYF
. | TRBD1 | TRBJ2-6 | TRBV7-9 | TGTGCCAGCCGGACAGGGGCATTCTCTGGGGCCAACGTCCTGACTTTC | CASRTGAFSGANVLTF
. | TRBD2 | TRBJ2-7 | TRBV23-1 | TGCGCCAGCAGTCGCCGGGCTAGCGGGTACTACGAGCAGTACTTC | CASSRRASGYYEQYF
. | . | TRBJ2-7 | TRBV30 | TGTGCCTGGAGAGGACAATCCTACGAGCAGTACTTC | CAWRGQSYEQYF
. | . | TRBJ1-2 | TRBV7-2 | TGTGCCAGCAGCCGCCAAACAGCGAATTCTAACTATGGCTACACCTTC | CASSRQTANSNYGYTF
. | . | TRBJ2-2 | TRBV5-6 | TGTGCCAGCAGCTCCCTGGTGGTGGGCAACGGGGAGCTGTTTTTT | CASSSLVVGNGELFF
. | TRBD1 | TRBJ1-2 | TRBV25-1 | TGTGCCAGCAGTGATTCTCCCGGGACAGGGGGCCACTATGGCTACACCTTC | CASSDSPGTGGHYGYTF
. | . | TRBJ1-3 | TRBV5-1 | TGCGCCAGCAGCTTGAGCGGCTTACCCGGAAACACCATATATTTT | CASSLSGLPGNTIYF
. | . | TRBJ2-3 | TRBV7-9 | TGTGCCAGCAGCGCCTCAGGGGCAGATACGCAGTATTTT | CASSASGADTQYF
. | . | TRBJ1-2 | TRBV25-1 | TGTGCCAGCAGTGAAGGACAAGGCTATGACTACACCTTC | CASSEGQGYDYTF
. | . | TRBJ2-2 | TRBV30 | TGTGCCTGGAGTCGGGCCGTATTCGCGAACACCGGGGAGCTGTTTTTT | CAWSRAVFANTGELFF
few | TRBD2 | TRBJ2-5 | TRBV9 | TGTGCCAGCAGCGATCTACTAGCGGGGGCACAAGAGACCCAGTACTTC | CASSDLLAGAQETQYF
few | . | TRBJ2-5 | TRBV7-9 | TGTGCCAGCAGTACAGGGTCGGCTTTAAGCCAAGAGACCCAGTACTTC | CASSTGSALSQETQYF
few | TRBD2 | TRBJ2-2 | TRBV2 | TGTGCCAGCAGTGAACAGGGAGGGCCCGGGGAGCTGTTTTTT | CASSEQGGPGELFF
few | . | TRBJ1-1 | TRBV27 | TGTGCCAGCAGTTTAATGGGGGCTGGCACTGAAGCTTTCTTT | CASSLMGAGTEAFF
few | . | TRBJ1-6 | TRBV10-3 | TGTGCCATCAGTGAGGGGGACCCTTCACCCCTCCACTTT | CAISEGDPSPLHF
few | . | TRBJ2-7 | TRBV11-2 | TGTGCCAGCAGCTTATCCACAGGTCACGAGCAGTACTTC | CASSLSTGHEQYF
few | . | TRBJ2-4 | TRBV30 | TGTGCCTGGAGTGTCCTAGCCAAAAACATTCAGTACTTC | CAWSVLAKNIQYF
. | . | TRBJ2-3 | TRBV2 | TGTGCCAGCAGCCGGGTCAGACGGACTGGATCGAGCACAGATACGCAGTATTTT | CASSRVRRTGSSTDTQYF
. | . | TRBJ2-5 | TRBV6-6 | TGTGCCAGCAGTTCACTGAGGGAGACCCAGTACTTC | CASSSLRETQYF
. | . | TRBJ1-2 | TRBV29-1 | TGCAGCGCCGTTGACAGACTAAAGCCCCCGGTCTTC | CSAVDRLKPPVF